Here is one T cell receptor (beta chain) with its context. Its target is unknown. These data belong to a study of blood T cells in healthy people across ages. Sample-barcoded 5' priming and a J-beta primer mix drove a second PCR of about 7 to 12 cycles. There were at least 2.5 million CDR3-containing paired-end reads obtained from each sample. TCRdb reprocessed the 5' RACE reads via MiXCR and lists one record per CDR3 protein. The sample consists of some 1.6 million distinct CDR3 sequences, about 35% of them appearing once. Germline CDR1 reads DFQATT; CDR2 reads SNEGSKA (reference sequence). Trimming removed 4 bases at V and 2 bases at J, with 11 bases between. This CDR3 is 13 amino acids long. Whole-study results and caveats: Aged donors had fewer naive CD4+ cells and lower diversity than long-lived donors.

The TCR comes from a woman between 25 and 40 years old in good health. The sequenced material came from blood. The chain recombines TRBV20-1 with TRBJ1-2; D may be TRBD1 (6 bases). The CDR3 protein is CSANGGQNYGYTF. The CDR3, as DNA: TGCAGTGCTAACGGGGGGCAAAACTATGGCTACACCTTC.